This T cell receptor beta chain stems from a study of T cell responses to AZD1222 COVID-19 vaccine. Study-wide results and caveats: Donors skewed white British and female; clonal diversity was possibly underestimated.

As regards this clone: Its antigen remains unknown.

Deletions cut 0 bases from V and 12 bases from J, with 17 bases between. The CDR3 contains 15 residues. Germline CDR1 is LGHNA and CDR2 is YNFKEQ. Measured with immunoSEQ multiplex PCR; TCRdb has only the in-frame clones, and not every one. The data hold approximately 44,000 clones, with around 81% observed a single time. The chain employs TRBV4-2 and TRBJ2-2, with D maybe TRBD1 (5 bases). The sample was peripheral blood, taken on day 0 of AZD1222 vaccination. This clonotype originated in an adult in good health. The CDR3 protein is CASSQDRQDTPKLFF. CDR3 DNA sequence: TGTGCCAGCAGCCAAGATCGCCAGGACACACCGAAGCTGTTTTTT.